This TCR beta chain derives from a study of PD-L1 blockade in urothelial cancer. The table lists this clone with a count of one. Measured with immunoSEQ multiplex PCR; TCRdb has only the in-frame clones, and not every one. The sample holds under 25,000 clones, around 81% seen once. The germline gives CDR1 SEHNR, CDR2 FQNEAQ (reference sequence). The CDR3 has 14 residues. The germline V and J ends were trimmed by 1 base and 1 base, with 7 bases remaining between them. The time point here: peripheral blood 6 weeks after treatment start. Material: PBMCs, obtained around atezolizumab (anti-PD-L1) treatment. The TCR comes from a man aged 45 to 65 with urothelial cancer. The gene calls are TRBV7-9 and TRBJ1-1; D ambiguous. In DNA, the CDR3 is TGTGCCAGCAGCTTAGAGCGGGCGAACACTGAAGCTTTCTTT. This codes for CASSLERANTEAFF.